This TCR beta chain was found in a study of blood T cell repertoires in COVID-19 (TCRdb year 2020). Notes on the research overall: Samples from collaborators originated in the United States, Italy and Spain and spanned both the acute and convalescent phases of COVID-19. The material from the prospective study consisted of cDNA or gDNA derived from T cells, B-cell-depleted T cells, or PBMCs. Deeply sampled blood TCRbeta repertoires from subjects exposed to, actively infected with, or recovered from COVID-19 were included in the dataset. The repertoires were made available in a free public database intended to serve as a resource for research on the immune response to SARS-CoV-2. The samples were drawn from the first 160 participants of the ongoing ImmuneRACE study and from 1,254 subjects provided by 6 global collaborators. Nearly every sample came with metadata listing a de-identified subject ID, COVID-19 status, age in years and sex. HLA class I and class II types, where available, came from metadata supplied by the sample provider rather than from assay-based typing. Study-level results and caveats: The amount of clinical and demographic metadata varied by source and participant and was provided uncurated.

The collaborating institutions used their own protocols to collect whole blood in K2EDTA tubes. For TCRbeta analysis, collaborators shipped samples as frozen whole blood, isolated PBMCs, or DNA extracted from either of those sample types. Points on this clone: What antigen it recognizes has not been identified. Base qualities are missing; no much larger clone stands one base away.

The immunoSEQ Assay, a bias-controlled multiplex PCR, was used to amplify TCRbeta CDR3 regions from genomic DNA. Under the source paper's analysis protocol: The number of nucleated cells in each sample was estimated by amplification of reference gene primers within the assay. To quantify the absolute abundance of each unique TCRbeta CDR3 rearrangement, sequence reads were collapsed and filtered. Productive Simpson clonality was computed per sample as the square root of Simpson's diversity index over productive rearrangements. Sourced from immuneACCESS, this table was stored by TCRdb with only in-frame sequences that have V and J called. A share of the clones is absent; for the studies checked, an unresolved V gene accounts for under half, and the remainder has no known explanation. Clone size and the V and J calls come from that table; the DNA yielded D and trimming. Counted in this sample were tens of thousands of clones; 88% of them appeared once. The leading ten clones occupy 9.1% of the sample.

Specimen: peripheral blood. This sequence originates from a human donor in a cohort sampled during active COVID-19.

In nucleotides, the sequence is TGTGCCAGTCGTACCCCAGGGAAAGCGGGCGAGCAGTACTTC. It translates to CASRTPGKAGEQYF. The sequence is built from TRBV28 and TRBJ2-7; matching of 6 bases hints at TRBD2 as the D gene. Measured from the cysteine to the phenylalanine, the CDR3 is 14 residues long. CDR3 DNA only is kept here, 42 bases in frame from base 1. Relative to germline, V is 9 bases shorter and J is 6 bases shorter, with 21 bases between their ends. CDR1 and CDR2 are drawn from the germline V gene: MDHEN, SYDVKM.